The following is a TCR beta chain sequence with its context. Its specificity is not known. The data originate from a study of cytomegalovirus exposure and HLA in healthy donors. Whole-study findings and limits: Sequencing artifact likely explains a cluster of highly shared sequence variants.

V lost 4 bases to trimming and J lost 6 bases; unmatched junction nucleotides: 16. The V gene's germline CDR1 is SGDLS and CDR2 YYNGEE. This CDR3 region has 17 residues. The PCR employed 60 Vbeta primers together with 13 Jbeta primers. Method: immunoSEQ multiplex PCR; TCRdb's copy keeps in-frame clones and lacks some. This repertoire shows about 190,000 clones, around 83% found once; its top ten account for under 2%. The TCR comes from a man aged 40-55 years in good health and CMV-seropositive. J is TRBJ2-1 and V is TRBV9; TRBD2 matches at 7 bases. The sequencing input was PBMCs. Written as DNA, the CDR3 is TGTGCCAGCAGCCCGGGGGGTAGGGCGGGAAAGGGCAATGAGCAGTTCTTC. This gives the protein CASSPGGRAGKGNEQFF.